This T cell receptor (beta chain) is drawn from a study of graft-versus-host responses after intestinal transplantation. TCRdb's copy holds only in-frame clones and misses some; the assay was immunoSEQ multiplex PCR. This sample has around 100,000 clones, with roughly 84% found just once. The CDR3 has 15 amino acids. Deletions cut 4 bases from V and 7 bases from J, with 18 bases between. Germline CDR1 reads SGHDT; CDR2 reads YYEEEE. As to this clone: The antigen remains undetermined.

This TCR was sampled from a human donor who was the organ donor for an intestinal transplant. Here the sequenced sample was unstimulated CD4+ T cells sorted from spleen or lymph node cells, taken before transplant. The rearrangement uses TRBV5-6 and TRBJ2-1; D might be TRBD2 (5 bases). In DNA form, the CDR3 reads TGTGCCAGCAGCCTCCGCGGAGGCCTGCTAAATGAGCAGTTCTTC. Its protein product is CASSLRGGLLNEQFF.